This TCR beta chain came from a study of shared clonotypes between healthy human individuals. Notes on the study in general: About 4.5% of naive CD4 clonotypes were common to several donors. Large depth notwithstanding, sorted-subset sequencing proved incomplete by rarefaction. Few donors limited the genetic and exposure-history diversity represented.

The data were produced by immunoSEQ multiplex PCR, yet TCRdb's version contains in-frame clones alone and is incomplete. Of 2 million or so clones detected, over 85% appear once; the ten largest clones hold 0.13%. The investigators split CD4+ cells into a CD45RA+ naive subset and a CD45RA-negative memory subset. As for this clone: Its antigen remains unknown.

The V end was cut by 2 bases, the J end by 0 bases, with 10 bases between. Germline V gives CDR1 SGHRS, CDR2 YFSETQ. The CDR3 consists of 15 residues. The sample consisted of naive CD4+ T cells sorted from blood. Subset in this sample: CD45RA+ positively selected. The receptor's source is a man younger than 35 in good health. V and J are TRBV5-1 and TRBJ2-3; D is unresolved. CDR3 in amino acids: CASSFATPSTDTQYF. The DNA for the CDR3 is TGCGCCAGCAGCTTTGCGACTCCTAGCACAGATACGCAGTATTTT.